This T cell receptor beta chain appears in the sequencing data of a study of OX40 agonist ivuxolimab in advanced cancers. CDR1 and CDR2 (germline): LNHDA, SQIVND (reference sequence). The CDR3 has 15 residues. J lost 7 bases, V lost 4 bases, and 4 bases had no gene match. Repertoires were generated with immunoSEQ multiplex PCR, while TCRdb's copy carries only in-frame clones and drops some. The data contain 21,000 or so clones, around 84% of them singletons. The genes are TRBV19 and TRBJ1-6; 10 positions match TRBD1. The sequence was collected from an adult with an advanced solid tumor such as melanoma, head and neck, liver or kidney cancer. The sequencing here drew on CD4+ or CD8+ T cells sorted from blood, taken in a trial of the OX40 agonist ivuxolimab. The CDR3 sequence: CASSTLGQGNSPLHF. The CDR3 DNA sequence: TGTGCCAGTAGTACCCTGGGACAGGGGAATTCACCCCTCCACTTT. Full variable domain (remainder filled in from reference TRBV19 and TRBJ1-6): DGGITQSPKYLFRKEGQNVTLSCEQNLNHDAMYWYRQDPGQGLRLIYYSQIVNDFQKGDIAEGYSVSREKKESFPLTVTSAQKNPTAFYLCASSTLGQGNSPLHFGNGTRLTVT.